This is a list of T cell receptor beta chains from one sample in a study of neoadjuvant anti-PD-1 for oral cavity cancer. Some clones are missing from TCRdb's copy, which holds only in-frame ones; the method was immunoSEQ multiplex PCR. The sample consists of 7,200 or so clones, 70% to 75% of them appearing once. The sample was PBMCs, taken before nivolumab (anti-PD-1) treatment. The receptor set was obtained from a person aged 35 to 85 with oral cavity squamous cell carcinoma. The CDR3 runs from the conserved cysteine through the conserved F or W. Fields, in order: J gene, D gene, clone size, V gene, CDR3 protein, CDR3 DNA. The D gene is left open where the match is weak. Expanded clones are given a class, and other clones once, few, many or no size at all.

J: TRBJ1-1
D: TRBD1
size: .
V: TRBV6-5
CDR3: CASSRRQGGNTEAFF
DNA: TGTGCCAGCAGTCGTCGACAGGGCGGAAACACTGAAGCTTTCTTT

J: TRBJ1-4
D: TRBD1
size: .
V: TRBV30
CDR3: CAWSHGQGAGRANEKLFF
DNA: TGTGCCTGGAGTCATGGACAGGGGGCCGGGAGAGCTAATGAAAAACTGTTTTTT

J: TRBJ2-3
D: .
size: .
V: TRBV10-1
CDR3: CASRGGNTDTQYF
DNA: TGCGCCAGCAGAGGCGGGAACACAGATACGCAGTATTTT

J: TRBJ2-5
D: .
size: .
V: TRBV6-5
CDR3: CASRAPGDGTQYF
DNA: TGTGCCAGCAGGGCCCCGGGGGACGGGACCCAGTACTTC

J: TRBJ2-4
D: TRBD1
size: few
V: TRBV5-4
CDR3: CASSFWTGSKNIQYF
DNA: TGTGCCAGCAGCTTTTGGACAGGATCTAAAAACATTCAGTACTTC

J: TRBJ1-6
D: TRBD1
size: .
V: TRBV28
CDR3: CASRGTAGYNSPLHF
DNA: TGTGCCAGCAGAGGGACAGCTGGTTATAATTCACCCCTCCACTTT

J: TRBJ1-1
D: .
size: few
V: TRBV6-5
CDR3: CASSYTGYPNTEAFF
DNA: TGTGCCAGCAGTTACACAGGCTACCCGAACACTGAAGCTTTCTTT

J: TRBJ1-2
D: .
size: .
V: TRBV11-3
CDR3: CASSLGDNYGYTF
DNA: TGTGCCAGCAGCTTAGGGGACAACTATGGCTACACCTTC

J: TRBJ1-2
D: .
size: few
V: TRBV6-5
CDR3: CASSYSGQGLNGYTF
DNA: TGTGCCAGCAGTTACTCGGGGCAGGGGCTGAATGGCTACACCTTC

J: TRBJ2-3
D: .
size: .
V: TRBV5-1
CDR3: CASSLARDTQYF
DNA: TGCGCCAGCAGCTTGGCCAGGGATACGCAGTATTTT